This T cell receptor beta chain came from a study of T cells after yellow fever vaccination. The CDR3 runs to 14 residues. Per germline, CDR1 MNHEY and CDR2 SVGAGI. Trimming cost V 8 bases and J 2 bases, with 13 bases left between them. There are many counts of this clonotype. TCRdb reprocessed the 5' RACE reads with MiXCR, giving one entry per CDR3 protein. The sample records 250,000 to 400,000 distinct CDR3 sequences, 3.5% to 4.5% being singletons. V is TRBV6-5 and J is TRBJ1-5; no clear D gene. This specimen consisted of PBMCs, obtained 15 days after the yellow fever booster vaccination. The sequence came from a man between 18 and 35 years old who received the YFV17D yellow fever vaccine. CDR3 in amino acids: CASCPLMGNQPQHF. The CDR3 DNA reads as TGTGCCAGCTGCCCACTAATGGGCAATCAGCCCCAGCATTTT.